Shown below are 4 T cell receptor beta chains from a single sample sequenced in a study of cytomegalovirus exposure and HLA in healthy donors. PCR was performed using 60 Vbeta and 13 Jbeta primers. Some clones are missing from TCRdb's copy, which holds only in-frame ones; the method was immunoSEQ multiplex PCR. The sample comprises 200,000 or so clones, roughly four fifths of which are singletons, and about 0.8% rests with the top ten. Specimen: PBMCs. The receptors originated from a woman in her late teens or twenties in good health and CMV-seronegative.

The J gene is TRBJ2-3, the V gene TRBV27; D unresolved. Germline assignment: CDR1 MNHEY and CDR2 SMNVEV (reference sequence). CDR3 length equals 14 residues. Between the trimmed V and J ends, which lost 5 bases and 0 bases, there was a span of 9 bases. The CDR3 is CASSPTYSTDTQYF. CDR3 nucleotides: TGTGCCAGCAGTCCCACCTATAGCACAGATACGCAGTATTTT.

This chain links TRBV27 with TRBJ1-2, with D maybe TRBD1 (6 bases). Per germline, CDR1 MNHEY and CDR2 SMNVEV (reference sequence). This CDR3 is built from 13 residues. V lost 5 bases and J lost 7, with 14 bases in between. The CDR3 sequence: CASSVQGSAGYTF. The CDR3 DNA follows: TGTGCCAGCAGTGTACAGGGTTCGGCTGGCTACACCTTC.

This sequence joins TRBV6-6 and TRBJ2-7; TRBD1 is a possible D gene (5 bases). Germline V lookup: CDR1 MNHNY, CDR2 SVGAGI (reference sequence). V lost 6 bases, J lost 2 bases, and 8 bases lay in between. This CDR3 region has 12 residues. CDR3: CASRKDTYEQYF. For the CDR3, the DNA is TGTGCCAGCAGAAAGGACACCTACGAGCAGTACTTC.

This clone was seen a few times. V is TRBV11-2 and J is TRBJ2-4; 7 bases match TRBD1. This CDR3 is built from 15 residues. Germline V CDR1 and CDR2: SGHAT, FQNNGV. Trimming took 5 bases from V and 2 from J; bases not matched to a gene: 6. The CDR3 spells CASSSPTGPKNIQYF. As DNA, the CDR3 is TGTGCCAGCAGCAGCCCGACAGGGCCCAAAAACATTCAGTACTTC.